This T cell receptor (beta chain) came from a study of cytomegalovirus exposure and HLA in healthy donors (dated by TCRdb to between 2016 and 2019). Concerning the study at large: According to an earlier analysis of around 600 of the donors, about 179 million T cells yielded 117 million unique TCR beta sequences and 250 to 350 Gb of sequence data. An early release covering just under 650 HLA-typed donors comprised approximately 300 gigabases of sequencing data and 85 million or so unique TCR sequences. Among the roughly 430 genotyped donors, around 81% belonged to the genetic ancestry cluster associated with self-reported Caucasian donors. The study aimed to test whether cataloging public T cell receptors could reveal signatures of past pathogen exposure. The T cell repertoires of around 670 subjects were profiled by immunosequencing and related to cytomegalovirus serostatus. Besides the first cohort of 666 subjects, a separate validation cohort made up of roughly 120 different subjects was used. To predict cytomegalovirus infection status, the study combined high-throughput TCR immunosequencing, statistical association of individual TCRs with disease status, and machine learning. A later analysis re-analyzed previously published TCR beta repertoires from about 600 donors and added high-resolution HLA genotyping to study TCR occurrence patterns. The later analysis used no new phenotypic data to find candidate immune exposures, relying instead on TCR beta sequences and their occurrence across donors. To decide whether each TCR beta V gene segment behaved as functional or pseudogenic, an earlier analysis of 587 of the donors relied on high-throughput TCR beta sequencing. Donor age, sex, ethnicity and CMV serostatus were collected together with the repertoire data. Genome-wide SNP genotypes for about 65% of the roughly 670 donors were used in a later genetic analysis, which treated that subset as a discovery cohort. All discovery cohort repertoires had been generated using a single sequencing platform. Class I and class II HLA loci were covered by the typing at four-digit resolution. The number of typed donors differed by locus: about 629-630 for A, B, C, DRB1 and DQB1; 500 to 550 for DQA1; some 590 for DPA1; and 450 to 480 for DPB1. Because of strong linkage in the cohort, roughly five DR-DQ haplotypes were treated as single units for association and clustering. Among 350 to 400 genotyped donors of the cohort, an average of roughly 240,000 unique TCR beta nucleotide sequences were sequenced per donor, around 20% of them non-productive.

Paper-wide results and their limitations: A later analysis found that TCR association rates varied across HLA loci, with DRB1 alleles showing the most associated TCRs and HLA-C alleles the fewest. Linkage disequilibrium might explain the correlated functional status among segregating V segments, but an unknown experimental factor could not be ruled out. A further reported finding was that TCR beta sequences accurately predicted the HLA-A and HLA-B alleles for most subjects in the first cohort. Some IMGT-functional V segments, including TRBV6-2 and TRBV6-3, could not be distinguished by the 87-base-pair reads and were therefore excluded. A few of the identified cytomegalovirus-associated TCR beta chains were confirmed in vitro to be specific for cytomegalovirus antigens. It was suggested by the authors that the approach could potentially be generalized to other disease states and immunological phenotypes. In a later analysis, HLA-associated TCR beta chains showed more clonal expansion and lower generation probabilities than non-associated chains that were equally common. In a later genetic analysis, fewer N-insertions in productive TCRs were reported among donors in an Asian-associated ancestry cluster than the roughly 640-donor mean. A total of 150 or so TCR beta chains were listed by the study as associated with cytomegalovirus. Assigning TCR associations to individual alleles was difficult when HLA alleles, especially DR and DQ, strongly co-occurred. Because HLA typing was missing for some donors at each locus, association tests included only the typed subset. A later analysis associated 15,000 to 20,000 TCR beta sequences with specific HLA alleles at a false discovery rate of 0.05. A group of highly shared sequence variants was considered likely to be a technical artifact of the sequencing pipeline. A later analysis found that most CMV-associated TCR beta chains appeared HLA-restricted, with HLA associations seemingly driven largely by CMV exposure. In a later analysis, several top co-occurrence clusters were reported to appear linked to parvovirus B19, influenza, CMV and Epstein-Barr virus. For the cohort, immune exposure information was limited to CMV serostatus. In a later genetic analysis, a missense DCLRE1C variant was associated with V-gene and J-gene trimming of TCR beta chains, and the association was replicated in an independent cohort. The presence/absence analyses assumed that sequencing depth was roughly uniform across donors, and that assumption may not be true. An earlier analysis of approximately 530 of the donors showed that most TCR beta V segments appeared in productive rearrangements either about 90% or about 30% of the time, which broadly matched IMGT annotations. This cohort had only TCR beta chains sequenced, and the lack of alpha or paired-chain data limited which features could be detected. Cytomegalovirus status was reported to be diagnosed by the classifier with high specificity and sensitivity in both the original and validation cohorts. Because counts were too low, some 16 rarely observed V segments, including chromosome 9 orphons, were excluded from the earlier analysis of around 590 of the donors. Across donors, most TCR sequences were observed very rarely, whereas some public TCRs were present in many individuals.

Receptor libraries were prepared by the immunoSEQ multiplex PCR assay. The multiplex PCR relied on a mix of 60 forward primers for TCR Vbeta segments and 13 reverse primers for TCR Jbeta segments. Amplification of the CDR3 region of rearranged TCR beta genes was performed with a multiplex PCR assay on genomic DNA. Amplified TCR beta libraries were sequenced as 87-base-pair reads on the Illumina HiSeq System. The original pipeline was this. A later analysis counted about 80 million unique TCR beta chains across the roughly 700 repertoires, and 9 million to 14 million of these chains were shared by at least two donors. A nearest-neighbor algorithm error-corrected the raw reads and collapsed the reads into unique sequences, merging closely related sequences to remove PCR and sequencing errors. CDR3 sequences were aligned to IMGT reference sequences to assign V, D and J gene segments. For a sequence to be retained, at least a six-nucleotide match to both a V gene segment and a J gene segment was required. A rearrangement was called productive if the CDR3 had no stop codons and remained in frame with V and J, and every other rearrangement was called non-productive. CDR3 was defined by IMGT convention, running from the second conserved V-encoded cysteine to the conserved J-encoded phenylalanine. The earlier analysis of 587 of the donors excluded sequences that lacked an unambiguous match to a single V gene segment. In an earlier analysis of some 590 of the donors, a V segment was called functional when productive rearrangements were above 56.7%, and segregating when the standard deviation between donors exceeded 5%. A statistical classification framework was built for diagnosing cytomegalovirus status from the catalog of TCR beta chain sequences. In a later analysis, TCR nucleotide sequences were compared against IMGT/GENE-DB human TR gene sequences so that V and J genes could be assigned. Using the TCRdist pipeline, a later analysis assigned CDR3 sequences along with most-parsimonious VDJ recombination scenarios. In a later analysis, each TCR beta chain was defined by its CDR3 amino acid sequence together with its V-gene family, and reads without a unique V-gene family were excluded. In a later analysis, a few hundred highly shared, low-generation-probability nucleotide sequences were removed to address suspected cross-contamination and a sequencing artifact. For each public chain, a later analysis derived a clonal expansion index from normalized ranks of inferred template counts within each repertoire. In a later analysis, generation probabilities were computed using a VDJ recombination model fitted to out-of-frame rearrangements, and the results were checked against IGoR. Hypergeometric tests were used in a later analysis to score TCR-TCR, TCR-HLA and TCR-CMV co-occurrence, with a repertoire-size bias correction applied to the TCR pairs. False discovery rates were estimated in a later analysis by permuting HLA or CMV assignments 20 times. A later analysis grouped co-occurring TCRs with DBSCAN, adding TCRdist sequence similarity when clustering within HLA-allele-positive subsets. Repertoires with fewer than 30,000 or more than 120,000 public chains, plus five repertoires with anomalous nucleotide sharing, were excluded from co-occurrence clustering. TCRdb holds this immuneACCESS table with in-frame rearrangements only. Some clones are missing; in checked studies, unresolved V genes explain under half, and the rest has no known cause. V, J and clone size were drawn from that table, and D and trimming were deduced from the DNA. Across this sample there are approximately 70,000 clones, with roughly 80% seen only once. Approximately 7.8% of the sample comes from the top ten.

CDR1 is given as SGHRS and CDR2 as YFSETQ, both from the germline V gene. Including the terminal cysteine and phenylalanine, the CDR3 comprises 15 residues. The sequence is cut down to CDR3 DNA, 45 bases in frame from base 1. V has 4 bases trimmed and J has 5 bases trimmed; junction bases matching no gene number 8. The cohort consisted of fewer than 700 healthy bone marrow donors. All cohort members were sampled while nominally healthy, although unrecorded immune exposures were likely present. The donor was CMV seropositive and belonged to the group of around 300 seropositive cohort members. A peripheral blood sample was provided by each donor, and peripheral blood mononuclear cells were used for TCR beta sequencing. The Qiagen DNeasy Blood Extraction Kit was used to extract genomic DNA from the blood cell samples. This clone was recorded once. Which antigen it targets is not known. Qualities for individual bases were not recorded, and no much larger clone is one base off.

Here the chain combines TRBV5-1 and TRBJ2-5; 10 bases in the junction line up with TRBD1. This clonotype was obtained from a man aged 60-69 years in good health and CMV-seropositive. Sequences were obtained from PBMCs. The nucleotide sequence is given as TGCGCCAGCAGCCCTGGGACAGGGGCTGGGGAGACCCAGTACTTC. It encodes CASSPGTGAGETQYF.